Listed below are T cell receptor beta chains from one sample, sequenced in a study of T cells in Graves' hyperthyroidism and ophthalmopathy. Using its own MiXCR run on the multiplex PCR reads, TCRdb lists one record per CDR3 protein. The sample contains over 550,000 distinct CDR3 sequences, 16% of which appear only once. The sample was blood. The receptors derive from a woman aged 18-29 years with Graves' hyperthyroidism. CDR3s include the opening cysteine and the closing phenylalanine or tryptophan. The order of the fields is clone size, D gene, J gene, V gene, CDR3 protein, CDR3 DNA. A D gene is named only where the DNA matches it firmly. Clone size is stated in some rows and not others, as once, few, many or a class when expanded.

abundance: many; d_gene: TRBD2; j_gene: TRBJ2-7; v_gene: TRBV28; CDR3aa: CASSIGTSAVPEQYF; CDR3nt: TGTGCCAGCAGTATAGGGACTAGCGCGGTCCCCGAGCAGTACTTC
abundance: .; d_gene: .; j_gene: TRBJ1-1; v_gene: TRBV7-2; CDR3aa: CASSLGGLRNTEAFF; CDR3nt: TGTGCCAGCAGCTTAGGAGGGTTGAGGAACACTGAAGCTTTCTTT
abundance: .; d_gene: .; j_gene: TRBJ1-5; v_gene: TRBV28; CDR3aa: CASSTFRGNQPQHF; CDR3nt: TGTGCCAGCAGTACTTTCAGAGGCAATCAGCCCCAGCATTTT
abundance: many; d_gene: .; j_gene: TRBJ2-3; v_gene: TRBV19; CDR3aa: CASSIAGGTDTQYF; CDR3nt: TGTGCCAGCAGCATCGCTGGGGGCACAGATACGCAGTATTTT
abundance: .; d_gene: .; j_gene: TRBJ1-1; v_gene: TRBV4-3; CDR3aa: CASSQDAGNTEAFF; CDR3nt: TGCGCCAGCAGCCAGGACGCGGGGAACACTGAAGCTTTCTTT
abundance: few; d_gene: .; j_gene: TRBJ2-1; v_gene: TRBV7-9; CDR3aa: CASSARGRRNEQFF; CDR3nt: TGTGCCAGCAGCGCACGAGGTAGGAGGAATGAGCAGTTCTTC
abundance: many; d_gene: .; j_gene: TRBJ2-7; v_gene: TRBV12-3/TRBV12-4; CDR3aa: CASSSSAGGYEQYF; CDR3nt: TGTGCCAGCAGCTCCAGTGCTGGGGGATACGAGCAGTACTTC
abundance: few; d_gene: TRBD1; j_gene: TRBJ1-6; v_gene: TRBV27; CDR3aa: CASSSLYGQGRNSPLHF; CDR3nt: TGTGCCAGCAGTTCCCTGTATGGACAGGGCAGAAATTCACCCCTCCACTTT
abundance: many; d_gene: .; j_gene: TRBJ1-1; v_gene: TRBV6-2/TRBV6-3; CDR3aa: CASSYGDRQAFF; CDR3nt: TGTGCCAGCAGTTATGGAGACAGACAAGCTTTCTTT
abundance: .; d_gene: .; j_gene: TRBJ1-6; v_gene: TRBV24-1; CDR3aa: CATSDLTPGSPEAYNSPLLF; CDR3nt: TGTGCCACCAGTGATTTGACCCCGGGCAGCCCCGAGGCGTATAATTCACCCCTCCTCTTT
abundance: many; d_gene: .; j_gene: TRBJ2-7; v_gene: TRBV20-1; CDR3aa: CSASGLPPYEQYF; CDR3nt: TGCAGTGCTAGTGGCCTTCCTCCCTACGAGCAGTACTTC
abundance: many; d_gene: .; j_gene: TRBJ2-5; v_gene: TRBV12-3/TRBV12-4; CDR3aa: CASSLSETQYF; CDR3nt: TGTGCCAGCAGCTTATCAGAGACCCAGTACTTC
abundance: .; d_gene: .; j_gene: TRBJ1-2; v_gene: TRBV7-9; CDR3aa: CASSLADMYGYTF; CDR3nt: TGTGCCAGCAGCTTAGCTGACATGTATGGCTACACCTTC
abundance: .; d_gene: .; j_gene: TRBJ2-5; v_gene: TRBV20-1; CDR3aa: CSASGRQKTQYF; CDR3nt: TGCAGTGCTAGCGGGAGACAAAAGACCCAGTACTTC
abundance: many; d_gene: .; j_gene: TRBJ2-1; v_gene: TRBV2; CDR3aa: CASSEELYNEQFF; CDR3nt: TGTGCCAGCAGTGAGGAGTTATACAATGAGCAGTTCTTC
abundance: few; d_gene: TRBD1; j_gene: TRBJ2-2; v_gene: TRBV12-3/TRBV12-4; CDR3aa: CASSPRDRATNTGELFF; CDR3nt: TGTGCCAGCAGTCCCCGGGACAGGGCTACGAACACCGGGGAGCTGTTTTTT
abundance: .; d_gene: TRBD2; j_gene: TRBJ2-3; v_gene: TRBV15; CDR3aa: CATSRGTGGSDTQYF; CDR3nt: TGTGCCACCAGCAGAGGAACGGGAGGTTCAGATACGCAGTATTTT
abundance: many; d_gene: TRBD1; j_gene: TRBJ2-7; v_gene: TRBV4-1; CDR3aa: CASSPGQGFHEQYF; CDR3nt: TGCGCCAGCAGCCCGGGACAGGGATTCCACGAGCAGTACTTC
abundance: .; d_gene: TRBD2; j_gene: TRBJ2-3; v_gene: TRBV20-1; CDR3aa: CSARVRLAGEADTQYF; CDR3nt: TGCAGTGCTAGGGTGCGCCTAGCGGGAGAGGCAGATACGCAGTATTTT
abundance: many; d_gene: .; j_gene: TRBJ1-5; v_gene: TRBV20-1; CDR3aa: CSARDTGSQPQHF; CDR3nt: TGCAGTGCTAGAGATACAGGTAGTCAGCCCCAGCATTTT
abundance: many; d_gene: TRBD2; j_gene: TRBJ2-3; v_gene: TRBV5-5; CDR3aa: CASSRSGREGPDTQYF; CDR3nt: TGTGCCAGCAGCCGCTCCGGAAGGGAGGGCCCAGATACGCAGTATTTT
abundance: many; d_gene: .; j_gene: TRBJ2-5; v_gene: TRBV24-1; CDR3aa: CATSEGVGETQYF; CDR3nt: TGTGCCACCAGTGAAGGGGTGGGAGAGACCCAGTACTTC
abundance: few; d_gene: .; j_gene: TRBJ1-3; v_gene: TRBV4-2; CDR3aa: CASSQDPGGNTIYF; CDR3nt: TGTGCCAGCAGCCAAGATCCAGGGGGAAACACCATATATTTT
abundance: many; d_gene: TRBD2; j_gene: TRBJ2-1; v_gene: TRBV2; CDR3aa: CASPSLAGVNEQFF; CDR3nt: TGTGCCAGCCCATCGCTAGCGGGAGTCAATGAGCAGTTCTTC
abundance: few; d_gene: .; j_gene: TRBJ2-1; v_gene: TRBV5-1; CDR3aa: CASSLELVAEGYNEQFF; CDR3nt: TGCGCCAGCAGCTTGGAGTTGGTAGCGGAGGGCTACAATGAGCAGTTCTTC
abundance: .; d_gene: TRBD2; j_gene: TRBJ2-1; v_gene: TRBV6-1; CDR3aa: CASNKLAGGREQFF; CDR3nt: TGTGCCAGCAATAAACTAGCGGGGGGTCGTGAGCAGTTCTTC
abundance: many; d_gene: .; j_gene: TRBJ1-4; v_gene: TRBV11-3; CDR3aa: CASSPGGVEKLFF; CDR3nt: TGTGCCAGCAGCCCGGGCGGAGTGGAAAAACTGTTTTTT
abundance: .; d_gene: TRBD2; j_gene: TRBJ2-3; v_gene: TRBV20-1; CDR3aa: CSAQRLSSGSTDTQYF; CDR3nt: TGCAGTGCTCAACGACTGTCTAGCGGGAGCACAGATACGCAGTATTTT
abundance: .; d_gene: .; j_gene: TRBJ2-2; v_gene: TRBV24-1; CDR3aa: CATSDLVSTNTGELFF; CDR3nt: TGTGCCACCAGTGATTTGGTCAGCACAAACACCGGGGAGCTGTTTTTT
abundance: many; d_gene: .; j_gene: TRBJ2-3; v_gene: TRBV20-1; CDR3aa: CSVSQTPTDTQYF; CDR3nt: TGCAGTGTTAGCCAGACTCCCACAGATACGCAGTATTTT
abundance: .; d_gene: TRBD2; j_gene: TRBJ2-4; v_gene: TRBV12-3/TRBV12-4; CDR3aa: CASSIGTSGGLAKNIQYF; CDR3nt: TGTGCCAGCAGTATAGGGACTAGCGGGGGCCTAGCCAAAAACATTCAGTACTTC
abundance: many; d_gene: TRBD2; j_gene: TRBJ2-7; v_gene: TRBV20-1; CDR3aa: CSARVGLAGVSPYEQYF; CDR3nt: TGCAGTGCTAGAGTCGGACTAGCGGGAGTCAGCCCCTACGAGCAGTACTTC
abundance: few; d_gene: TRBD1; j_gene: TRBJ1-2; v_gene: TRBV6-1; CDR3aa: CASRRGQGVYGYTF; CDR3nt: TGTGCCAGCAGGCGGGGACAGGGCGTTTATGGCTACACCTTC
abundance: many; d_gene: .; j_gene: TRBJ2-5; v_gene: TRBV29-1; CDR3aa: CSVEEQETQYF; CDR3nt: TGCAGCGTTGAGGAGCAAGAGACCCAGTACTTC
abundance: many; d_gene: .; j_gene: TRBJ1-1; v_gene: TRBV3-1; CDR3aa: CASSHKRNTEAFF; CDR3nt: TGTGCCAGCAGCCATAAGAGGAACACTGAAGCTTTCTTT
abundance: few; d_gene: .; j_gene: TRBJ1-3; v_gene: TRBV5-1; CDR3aa: CASSLTGGGNTIYF; CDR3nt: TGCGCCAGCAGCTTGACCGGGGGCGGAAACACCATATATTTT
abundance: many; d_gene: TRBD1; j_gene: TRBJ2-5; v_gene: TRBV20-1; CDR3aa: CSAGGQGQETQYF; CDR3nt: TGCAGTGCTGGCGGACAGGGACAAGAGACCCAGTACTTC
abundance: many; d_gene: .; j_gene: TRBJ2-3; v_gene: TRBV20-1; CDR3aa: CSARGGLADTQYF; CDR3nt: TGCAGTGCGAGAGGGGGACTCGCAGATACGCAGTATTTT
abundance: .; d_gene: TRBD1; j_gene: TRBJ2-2; v_gene: TRBV29-1; CDR3aa: CSALTGDPGELFF; CDR3nt: TGCAGCGCGCTTACAGGGGACCCCGGGGAGCTGTTTTTT
abundance: many; d_gene: .; j_gene: TRBJ2-7; v_gene: TRBV7-9; CDR3aa: CASSLVLGGAYEQYF; CDR3nt: TGTGCCAGCAGCTTAGTCCTCGGGGGAGCTTACGAGCAGTACTTC
abundance: .; d_gene: .; j_gene: TRBJ2-1; v_gene: TRBV20-1; CDR3aa: CSATHMKGARDEQFF; CDR3nt: TGCAGTGCTACCCATATGAAGGGAGCTCGGGATGAGCAGTTCTTC
abundance: many; d_gene: .; j_gene: TRBJ2-1; v_gene: TRBV28; CDR3aa: CASNPAGWKANPYNEQFF; CDR3nt: TGTGCCAGCAACCCTGCCGGGTGGAAAGCGAACCCCTACAATGAGCAGTTCTTC
abundance: many; d_gene: .; j_gene: TRBJ1-5; v_gene: TRBV30; CDR3aa: CAWSFPGLSNQPQHF; CDR3nt: TGTGCCTGGAGTTTTCCTGGGTTGAGCAATCAGCCCCAGCATTTT
abundance: .; d_gene: TRBD1; j_gene: TRBJ1-4; v_gene: TRBV4-3; CDR3aa: CASSQDPGRGPEKLFF; CDR3nt: TGCGCCAGCAGCCAAGATCCGGGCAGGGGGCCCGAAAAACTGTTTTTT
abundance: many; d_gene: .; j_gene: TRBJ1-1; v_gene: TRBV7-9; CDR3aa: CASSFLRGSEAFF; CDR3nt: TGTGCCAGCAGCTTTCTTCGTGGATCTGAAGCTTTCTTT
abundance: few; d_gene: .; j_gene: TRBJ2-2; v_gene: TRBV5-1; CDR3aa: CASRHDTGELFF; CDR3nt: TGCGCCAGCAGACATGACACCGGGGAGCTGTTTTTT
abundance: many; d_gene: TRBD1; j_gene: TRBJ1-5; v_gene: TRBV28; CDR3aa: CASSATGQGHNQPQHF; CDR3nt: TGTGCCAGCAGTGCGACCGGACAGGGTCACAATCAGCCCCAGCATTTT